This T cell receptor (delta chain) was sequenced during a study of Vδ1+ human thymocytes (dated by TCRdb to the late 2010s). Turning to the overall study: As a data resource, the study described the mRNA-level TRG and TRD CDR3 repertoires found in highly purified Vdelta1+ thymocytes taken from young children. Validation of the multiplex-based CDR3 amplicon strategy against 5'RACE-based CDR3 amplicon generation methods had been performed previously. What the research found in general, with its limitations: Although sort purity was high, roughly 20% of thymic TRD sequences were Vdelta2 (with a few Vdelta3), in contrast to the peripheral blood Vdelta1+ controls. The use of highly purified populations and single-cell validation was advised by the authors, since misinterpretation of bulk repertoire data could be caused by unexpected Vdelta2 sequences. Because no clustering by age or sex was seen, donors were not stratified by age or sex in the analyses. The thymic TRG and TRD repertoires appeared highly polyclonal, with Gaussian CDR3 length distributions, in contrast to the oligoclonal repertoires of peripheral blood. Many TRG clonotypes were shared between donors (up to about 6.9x10^3), whereas TRD repertoires were essentially private (max about 120 shared).

Its CDR3 holds 12 amino acids, cysteine through phenylalanine. Here the CDR3 DNA is all that survives: 36 bases in frame from base 1. The germline V gene yields TSWWSYY for CDR1 and QGS for CDR2. V lost 5 bases and J lost 1 base; the stretch between them is 5 bases long. Only a few counts were recorded for this clone. Its antigen has not been determined. Base qualities are not at hand, and no much larger clone is one base apart. Thymic samples were depleted of alphabeta T cells, then CD3+ TCRVdelta1+ TCRVdelta2- thymocytes were FACS-sorted. Sorted Vdelta1+ thymocyte purity ranged from 98% to 99.6%. The thymic specimens were obtained from roughly 8 paediatric patients, aged roughly 5 days to 15 months, who were having corrective cardiac surgery. After the thymic tissue was dispersed, mononuclear cells were isolated using a Histopaque-1077 density gradient. The staining antibodies were anti-TCRVdelta1 clone TS8.2, anti-TCRVdelta2 clone B6, anti-CD3 clone HIT3a and anti-TCRalphabeta clone IP26.

RNA was extracted with the RNeasy mini kit and reverse transcribed using Superscript III. Multiplex PCR was used to generate CDR3 amplicons, with pooled V-gene forward primers and a constant-region reverse primer carrying Illumina adaptor overhangs. After gel purification, the amplicons were indexed with Nextera index primers over approximately 8 extra PCR cycles and then purified using AMPure XP beads. The libraries were sequenced on an Illumina MiSeq using paired-end 250 bp reads, dual indexing and an approximately 22% PhiX spike-in. As for how the authors treated the data: FastQC was used to check read quality, and ea-utils fastq-join was used to merge TRG read pairs. Annotation of sequences was performed with IMGT/HighV-QUEST, only productive sequences with unambiguous V-gene assignment were retained, and clonotypes were defined by identical CDR3 sequence. For downstream analysis, VDJtools 1.1.1, tcR 2.2.3, Treemap and vegan Shannon diversity in R 3.4.4 were used. TCRdb reanalyzed the public reads with the CATT caller, and identical DNA sequences were merged afterwards. The V and J calls follow TCRdb's processing rather than the paper's. This sample is represented by about 53,000 delta-chain clones; around 15% of them were singletons. Jointly, the top ten make up about 0.38% of the sample.

The chain is assembled from TRDV1 and TRDJ1; the D gene is unclear. The receptor comes from a girl in the first two years of life who had congenital heart surgery. Input material: Vdelta1+ gamma-delta thymocytes from the thymus. The sample's cell subset or site, from its label and the paper: FACS-sorted CD3+ TCRalphabeta- TCRVdelta1+ TCRVdelta2- thymocytes. In nucleotides, the sequence is TGTGCTCTTGGGAGGCGCACCGATAAACTCATCTTT. The translation is CALGRRTDKLIF.